The subject of this entry is one TCR beta chain. No antigen is known for it. The record originates from a study of T-cell memory formation after mild COVID-19. TCR alpha and TCR beta cDNA libraries with sample barcodes and UMIs came from 5'RACE using constant-segment primers. TCRdb re-derived calls from the 5' RACE reads in MiXCR, one entry per CDR3 protein. The table records around 80,000 distinct CDR3 sequences, over 10% of them present only once. Study conclusions and caveats: CD4+ contracting clones were mainly CM and EM; CD8+ ones, EMRA.

The ends lost 4 bases at V and 7 bases at J; junction bases unmatched: 10. Germline V gene lookup returns CDR1 SGHDT and CDR2 YYEEEE. This CDR3 spans 16 amino acids. The rearrangement uses TRBV5-6 and TRBJ2-2; 10 positions match TRBD2. The sample taken for sequencing was PBMCs or a T cell subset sorted from them (not recorded which). The TCR originated in a man between 18 and 35 years old who had mild COVID-19 (a few samples of this study predate the infection). Cell type and time point are not known. Here the CDR3 DNA reads TGTGCCAGCAGCCTCGCTAGCGGGGGCCCCTTCGGGGAGCTGTTTTTT. It encodes CASSLASGGPFGELFF.